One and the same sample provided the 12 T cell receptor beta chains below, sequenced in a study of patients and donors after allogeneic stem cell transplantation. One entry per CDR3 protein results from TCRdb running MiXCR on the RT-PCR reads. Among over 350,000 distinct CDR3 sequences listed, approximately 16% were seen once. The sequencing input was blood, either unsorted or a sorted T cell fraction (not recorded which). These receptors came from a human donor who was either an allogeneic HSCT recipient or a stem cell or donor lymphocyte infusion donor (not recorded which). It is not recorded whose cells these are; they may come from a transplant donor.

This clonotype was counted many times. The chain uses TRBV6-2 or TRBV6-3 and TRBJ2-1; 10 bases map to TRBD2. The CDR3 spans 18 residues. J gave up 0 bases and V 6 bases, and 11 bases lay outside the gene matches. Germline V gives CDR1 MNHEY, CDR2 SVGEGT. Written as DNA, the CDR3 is TGTGCCAGCAGACCCCTAGCGGGGGTCGGTCACTCCTACAATGAGCAGTTCTTC. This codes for CASRPLAGVGHSYNEQFF.

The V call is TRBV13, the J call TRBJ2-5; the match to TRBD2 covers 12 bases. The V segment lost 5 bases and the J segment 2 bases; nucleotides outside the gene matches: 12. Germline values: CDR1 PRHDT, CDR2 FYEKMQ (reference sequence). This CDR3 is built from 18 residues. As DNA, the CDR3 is TGTGCCAGCAGCACCCGACTAGCGGGGGCCCCTCAGCAAGAGACCCAGTACTTC. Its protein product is CASSTRLAGAPQQETQYF.

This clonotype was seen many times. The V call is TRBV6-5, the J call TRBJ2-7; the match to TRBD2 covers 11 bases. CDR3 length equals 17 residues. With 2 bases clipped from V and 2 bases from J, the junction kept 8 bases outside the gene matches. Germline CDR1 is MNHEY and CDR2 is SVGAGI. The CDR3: CASSYRTSGSLPYEQYF. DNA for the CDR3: TGTGCCAGCAGTTACCGAACTAGCGGGAGTCTTCCCTACGAGCAGTACTTC.

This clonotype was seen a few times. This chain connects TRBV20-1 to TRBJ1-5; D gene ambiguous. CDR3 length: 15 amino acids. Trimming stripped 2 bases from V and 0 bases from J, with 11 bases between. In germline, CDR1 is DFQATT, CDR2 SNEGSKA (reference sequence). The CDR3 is CSARQGIHSNQPQHF. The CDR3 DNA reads TGCAGTGCTAGACAAGGGATACATAGCAATCAGCCCCAGCATTTT.

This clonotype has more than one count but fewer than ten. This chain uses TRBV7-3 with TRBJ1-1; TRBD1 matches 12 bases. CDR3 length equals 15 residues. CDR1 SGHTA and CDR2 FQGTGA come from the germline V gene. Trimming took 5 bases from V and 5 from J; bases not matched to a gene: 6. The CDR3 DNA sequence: TGTGCCAGCAGCCCCGGGACAGGGGGCTCAACTGAAGCTTTCTTT. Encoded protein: CASSPGTGGSTEAFF.

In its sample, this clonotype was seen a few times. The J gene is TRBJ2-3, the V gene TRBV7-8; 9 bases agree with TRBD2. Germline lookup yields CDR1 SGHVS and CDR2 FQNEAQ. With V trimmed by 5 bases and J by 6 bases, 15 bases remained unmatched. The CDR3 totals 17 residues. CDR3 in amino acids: CASSETGTSRSLDTQYF. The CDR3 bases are TGTGCCAGCAGCGAAACAGGGACTAGCCGTTCACTGGATACGCAGTATTTT. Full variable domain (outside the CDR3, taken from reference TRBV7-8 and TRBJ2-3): GAGVSQSPRYKVAKRGQDVALRCDPISGHVSLFWYQQALGQGPEFLTYFQNEAQLDKSGLPSDRFFAERPEGSVSTLKIQRTQQEDSAVYLCASSETGTSRSLDTQYFGPGTRLTVL.

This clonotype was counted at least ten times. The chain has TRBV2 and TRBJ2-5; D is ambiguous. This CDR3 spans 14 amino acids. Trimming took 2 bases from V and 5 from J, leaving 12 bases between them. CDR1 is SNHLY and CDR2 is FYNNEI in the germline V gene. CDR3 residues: CASSESQVGETQYF. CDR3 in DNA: TGTGCCAGCAGTGAATCCCAGGTGGGGGAGACCCAGTACTTC. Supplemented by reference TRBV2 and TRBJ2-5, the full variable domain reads EPEVTQTPSHQVTQMGQEVILRCVPISNHLYFYWYRQILGQKVEFLVSFYNNEISEKSEIFDDQFSVERPDGSNFTLKIRSTKLEDSAMYFCASSESQVGETQYFGPGTRLLVL.

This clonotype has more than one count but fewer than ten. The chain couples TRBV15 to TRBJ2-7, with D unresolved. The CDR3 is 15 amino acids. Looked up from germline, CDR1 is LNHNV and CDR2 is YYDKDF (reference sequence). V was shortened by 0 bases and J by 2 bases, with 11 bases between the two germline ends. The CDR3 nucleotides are TGTGCCACCAGCAGAGACGGACGGACCACCTACGAGCAGTACTTC. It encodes CATSRDGRTTYEQYF.

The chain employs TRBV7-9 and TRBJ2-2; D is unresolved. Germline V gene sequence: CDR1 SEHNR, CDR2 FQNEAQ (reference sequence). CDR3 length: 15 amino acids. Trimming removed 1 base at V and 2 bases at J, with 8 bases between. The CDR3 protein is CASSLEQLNTGELFF. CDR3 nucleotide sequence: TGTGCCAGCAGCTTAGAACAGCTTAACACCGGGGAGCTGTTTTTT.

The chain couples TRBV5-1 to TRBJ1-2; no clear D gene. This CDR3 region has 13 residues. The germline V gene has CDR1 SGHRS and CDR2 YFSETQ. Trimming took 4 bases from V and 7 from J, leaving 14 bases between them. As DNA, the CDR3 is TGCGCCAGCAGCCAACACGAGTCAGGTGGCTACACCTTC. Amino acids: CASSQHESGGYTF.

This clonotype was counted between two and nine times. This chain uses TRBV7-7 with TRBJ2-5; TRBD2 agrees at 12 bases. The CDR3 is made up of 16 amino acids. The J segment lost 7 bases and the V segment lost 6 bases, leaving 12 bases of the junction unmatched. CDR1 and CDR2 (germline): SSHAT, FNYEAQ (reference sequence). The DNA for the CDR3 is TGTGCCAGCAGTTCGACTAGCGGGAGCTTAAGGGGGACCCAGTACTTC. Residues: CASSSTSGSLRGTQYF.

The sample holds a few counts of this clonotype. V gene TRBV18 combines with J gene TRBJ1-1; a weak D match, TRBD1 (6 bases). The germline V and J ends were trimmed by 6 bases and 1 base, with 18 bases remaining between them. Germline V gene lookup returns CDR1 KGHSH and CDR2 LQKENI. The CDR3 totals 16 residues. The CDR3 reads CASSFGGPGANTEAFF. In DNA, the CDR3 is TGTGCCAGCTCCTTCGGGGGCCCCGGGGCGAACACTGAAGCTTTCTTT. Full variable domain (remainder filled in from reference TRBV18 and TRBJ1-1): NAGVMQNPRHLVRRRGQEARLRCSPMKGHSHVYWYRQLPEEGLKFMVYLQKENIIDESGMPKERFSAEFPKEGPSILRIQQVVRGDSAAYFCASSFGGPGANTEAFFGQGTRLTVV.